This T cell receptor (beta chain) derives from a study of cytomegalovirus exposure and HLA in healthy donors (dated by TCRdb to 2016 to 2017). In terms of the full investigation: An earlier analysis of roughly 610 of the donors reported approximately 260 Gb of sequence data and 95 million to 120 million unique TCR beta sequences obtained from about 179 million T cells. The number of donors typed differed by locus, with roughly 629-640 for A, B, C, DRB1 and DQB1, roughly 520 for DQA1, nearly 610 for DPA1, and approximately 470 for DPB1. Using immunosequencing, the study profiled T cell repertoires from around 670 subjects and related those repertoires to cytomegalovirus serostatus. Donor age, sex, ethnicity and CMV serostatus were compiled together with the repertoire data. Among the roughly 400 genotyped donors, about 83% belonged to the genetic ancestry cluster associated with self-reported Caucasian donors. Among several hundred genotyped donors of the cohort, an average of about 220,000 unique TCR beta nucleotide sequences was sequenced per donor, of which about 19% were non-productive. To study patterns of TCR occurrence, a later analysis re-analyzed previously published TCR beta repertoires from more than 550 donors and added high-resolution HLA genotyping. Four to six DR-DQ haplotypes were handled as single units for association and clustering, since linkage in the cohort was strong. Every discovery cohort repertoire had been produced on one sequencing platform. Along with the approximately 620-subject first cohort, a separate validation cohort of approximately 110 different subjects was used. An earlier analysis of 587 of the donors applied high-throughput TCR beta sequencing to assess whether each TCR beta V gene segment acted as functional or pseudogenic. A later genetic analysis used genome-wide SNP genotypes for 398 of the 666 donors, treating that subset as a discovery cohort. The study was designed to test whether signatures of past pathogen exposure could be identified by cataloging public T cell receptors. HLA typing included class I and class II loci at four-digit resolution. An early release that covered some 630 HLA-typed donors contained approximately 300 gigabases of sequencing data and tens of millions of unique TCR sequences. The later analysis used no new phenotypic data to find candidate immune exposures, relying instead on TCR beta sequences and their occurrence across donors. The study combined high-throughput TCR immunosequencing, statistical association of individual TCRs with disease status, and machine learning to predict cytomegalovirus infection status. Study-level results and caveats: Because some donors lacked HLA typing at each locus, the association tests relied only on the typed subset. The classifier was reported to diagnose cytomegalovirus status with high specificity and sensitivity in both the original and validation cohorts. Several of the top co-occurrence clusters appeared to be linked to parvovirus B19, influenza, CMV and Epstein-Barr virus, according to a later analysis. Most TCR sequences were seen in very few donors, while some public TCRs were found in many individuals. Strong co-occurrence of HLA alleles, especially DR and DQ, made assigning TCR associations to individual alleles difficult. According to a later analysis, most CMV-associated TCR beta chains appeared to be HLA-restricted, and the HLA associations seemed to be driven largely by CMV exposure. CMV serostatus was the only immune exposure information available for the cohort. In a later analysis, TCR association rates were found to vary across HLA loci, with the most associated TCRs seen for DRB1 alleles and the fewest for HLA-C alleles. In a later analysis, HLA-associated TCR beta chains were found to be more clonally expanded and to have lower generation probabilities than equally common non-associated chains. A few of the identified cytomegalovirus-associated TCR beta chains were confirmed in vitro to be specific for cytomegalovirus antigens. A later genetic analysis associated a missense DCLRE1C variant with V-gene and J-gene trimming of TCR beta chains, and an independent cohort replicated the association. A further reported finding was that TCR beta sequences accurately predicted the HLA-A and HLA-B alleles for most subjects in the first cohort. The cohort was sequenced for TCR beta chains only, and without alpha or paired-chain data the features that could be detected were limited. Because the 87-base-pair reads could not distinguish some IMGT-functional V segments, including TRBV6-2 and TRBV6-3, those segments were excluded. Correlated functional status among segregating V segments might be attributable to linkage disequilibrium, but an unknown experimental factor could not be ruled out. Broadly in line with IMGT annotations, most TCR beta V segments showed up in productive rearrangements about 90% or about 30% of the time in an earlier analysis of a few hundred of the donors. The authors suggested that the approach could potentially be extended to other disease states and immunological phenotypes. A later genetic analysis reported fewer N-insertions in productive TCRs among donors in an Asian-associated ancestry cluster than the roughly 690-donor mean. A group of highly shared sequence variants was considered likely to be a technical artifact of the sequencing pipeline. The study listed 150 to 200 TCR beta chains as associated with cytomegalovirus. Specific HLA alleles were associated with roughly 17,000 TCR beta sequences at a false discovery rate of 0.05 in a later analysis. Sequencing depth was assumed to be roughly uniform across donors in the presence/absence analyses, though that assumption may not hold. Because counts were too low, more than 15 rarely observed V segments, including chromosome 9 orphons, were excluded from the earlier analysis of 587 of the donors.

The library was produced with the immunoSEQ multiplex PCR assay. For the multiplex PCR, a mixture combining 60 forward primers for TCR Vbeta segments and 13 reverse primers for TCR Jbeta segments was used. Amplification of the CDR3 region of rearranged TCR beta genes was performed with a multiplex PCR assay on genomic DNA. Amplified TCR beta libraries were sequenced as 87-base-pair reads on the Illumina HiSeq System. From the authors' description of their analysis: A later analysis tallied 70 million to 100 million unique TCR beta chains across the 700 or so repertoires, and around 9.9 million of those chains were shared by two or more donors. To remove PCR and sequencing errors, raw reads were error-corrected and collapsed into unique sequences using a nearest-neighbor algorithm that merged closely related sequences. Alignment of CDR3 sequences to IMGT reference sequences was used to assign V, D and J gene segments. For a sequence to be retained, at least a six-nucleotide match to both a V gene segment and a J gene segment was required. Rearrangements were called productive when the CDR3 lacked stop codons and stayed in frame with V and J; all others were non-productive. CDR3 was defined according to IMGT convention as the region running from the second conserved V-encoded cysteine to the conserved J-encoded phenylalanine. The earlier analysis of some 580 of the donors excluded any sequence lacking an unambiguous match to a single V gene segment. An earlier analysis of over 450 of the donors classified V segments as functional when productive rearrangements were above 56.7% and as segregating when the standard deviation between donors was above 5%. A statistical classification framework was built for diagnosing cytomegalovirus status from the catalog of TCR beta chain sequences. V and J gene assignment, in a later analysis, came from comparing TCR nucleotide sequences with IMGT/GENE-DB human TR gene sequences. A later analysis assigned CDR3 sequences and most-parsimonious VDJ recombination scenarios with the TCRdist pipeline. In a later analysis, each TCR beta chain was defined by its CDR3 amino acid sequence together with its V-gene family, and reads lacking a unique V-gene family were excluded. In a later analysis, some 600 highly shared, low-generation-probability nucleotide sequences were removed to address suspected cross-contamination and a sequencing artifact. A later analysis calculated a clonal expansion index for each public chain from normalized within-repertoire ranks of inferred template counts. Generation probabilities in a later analysis came from a VDJ recombination model fitted to out-of-frame rearrangements, and those results were checked against IGoR. In a later analysis, hypergeometric tests were used to score TCR-TCR, TCR-HLA and TCR-CMV co-occurrence, with a repertoire-size bias correction applied to TCR pairs. A later analysis estimated false discovery rates by permuting HLA or CMV assignments 20 times. A later analysis grouped co-occurring TCRs with DBSCAN, adding TCRdist sequence similarity when clustering within HLA-allele-positive subsets. Repertoires with fewer than 30,000 or more than 120,000 public chains, plus five repertoires with anomalous nucleotide sharing, were excluded from co-occurrence clustering. TCRdb retrieved this table from immuneACCESS and kept in-frame rearrangements only. Not all clones are present; in checked studies, unresolved V genes account for under half, and no reason is known for the remainder. V, J and clone size reflect that table, while D and trimming were determined from the DNA. The sample table contains about 78,000 clones; only one count was recorded for 65% to 80% of them. The ten biggest clones cover around 10% of the sample.

The CDR3 runs 13 amino acids, cysteine and phenylalanine included. Only CDR3 DNA is held: 39 bases, read in frame from base 1. V is cut by 7 bases and J by 4 bases, and the space between the germline ends is 15 bases. According to the germline V gene, CDR1 reads SQVTM and CDR2 reads ANQGSEA. The cohort was made up of about 610 healthy bone marrow donors. At the time of sampling, every cohort member was nominally healthy, though immune exposures that went unrecorded were likely present. The donor was CMV seropositive and belonged to the group of 250 to 300 seropositive cohort members. A peripheral blood sample was provided by each donor, and peripheral blood mononuclear cells were used for TCR beta sequencing. The Qiagen DNeasy Blood Extraction Kit was used to extract genomic DNA from the blood cell samples. Points on this clone: Its recognized antigen is unknown. The sample holds no much larger clone one base away, and base qualities are not on file.

The chain was built from TRBV29-1 and TRBJ2-3, and possibly TRBD1, on 6 matching bases. The sample consisted of PBMCs. The source of this sequence is a middle-aged woman in good health and CMV-seropositive. The base sequence is TGCAGCGCCCCCCGGACAGAAGCAGATACGCAGTATTTT. It is translated as CSAPRTEADTQYF.